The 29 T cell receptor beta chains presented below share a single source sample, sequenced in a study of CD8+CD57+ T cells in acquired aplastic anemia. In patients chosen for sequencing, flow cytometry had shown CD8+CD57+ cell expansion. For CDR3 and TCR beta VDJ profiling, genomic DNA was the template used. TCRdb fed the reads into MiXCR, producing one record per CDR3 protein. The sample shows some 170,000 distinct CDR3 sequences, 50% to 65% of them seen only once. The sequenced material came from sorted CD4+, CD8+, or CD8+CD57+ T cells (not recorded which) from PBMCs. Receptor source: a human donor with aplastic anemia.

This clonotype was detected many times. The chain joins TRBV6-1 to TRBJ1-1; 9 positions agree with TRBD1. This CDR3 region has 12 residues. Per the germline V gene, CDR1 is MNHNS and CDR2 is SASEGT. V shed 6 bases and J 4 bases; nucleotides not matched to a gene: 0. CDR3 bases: TGTGCCAGCAGGGACAGGGGCACTGAAGCTTTCTTT. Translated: CASRDRGTEAFF.

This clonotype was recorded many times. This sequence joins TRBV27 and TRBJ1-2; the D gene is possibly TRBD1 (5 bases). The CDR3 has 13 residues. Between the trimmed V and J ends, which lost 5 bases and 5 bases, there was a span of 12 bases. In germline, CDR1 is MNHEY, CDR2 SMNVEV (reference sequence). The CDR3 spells CASSPTGLYGYTF. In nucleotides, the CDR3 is TGTGCCAGCAGTCCTACAGGACTATATGGCTACACCTTC.

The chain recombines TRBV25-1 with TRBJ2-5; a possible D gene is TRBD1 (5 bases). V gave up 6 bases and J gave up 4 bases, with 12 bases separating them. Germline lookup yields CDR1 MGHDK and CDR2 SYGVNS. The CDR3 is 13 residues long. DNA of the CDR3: TGTGCCAGCAGCCCCTGGGGCGGAGAGACCCAGTACTTC. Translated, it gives CASSPWGGETQYF. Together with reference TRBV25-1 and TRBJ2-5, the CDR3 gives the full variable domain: EADIYQTPRYLVIGTGKKITLECSQTMGHDKMYWYQQDPGMELHLIHYSYGVNSTEKGDLSSESTVSRIRTEHFPLTLESARPSHTSQYLCASSPWGGETQYFGPGTRLLVL.

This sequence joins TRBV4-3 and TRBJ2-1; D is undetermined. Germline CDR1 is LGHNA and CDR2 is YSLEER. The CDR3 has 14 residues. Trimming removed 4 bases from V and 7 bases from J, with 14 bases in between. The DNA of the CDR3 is TGCGCCAGCAGCCCACAACCGACTGGTAATGAGCAGTTCTTC. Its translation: CASSPQPTGNEQFF.

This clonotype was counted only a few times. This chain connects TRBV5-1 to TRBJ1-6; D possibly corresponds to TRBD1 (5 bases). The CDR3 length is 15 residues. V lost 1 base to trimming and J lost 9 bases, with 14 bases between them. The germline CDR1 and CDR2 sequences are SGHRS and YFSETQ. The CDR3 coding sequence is TGCGCCAGCAGCTTGAAATCTGGGGGTGCTTCACCCCTCCACTTT. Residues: CASSLKSGGASPLHF.

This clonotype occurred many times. CDR3 region: CASSSRREQFF. The CDR3 DNA follows: TGTGCCAGCAGCTCCAGAAGAGAGCAGTTCTTC. The chain links TRBV5-8 to TRBJ2-1; D unclear. Germline V CDR1 and CDR2: SGHTS, YDEGEE. Trimming took 3 bases from V and 10 from J, leaving 8 bases between them. The CDR3 consists of 11 residues.

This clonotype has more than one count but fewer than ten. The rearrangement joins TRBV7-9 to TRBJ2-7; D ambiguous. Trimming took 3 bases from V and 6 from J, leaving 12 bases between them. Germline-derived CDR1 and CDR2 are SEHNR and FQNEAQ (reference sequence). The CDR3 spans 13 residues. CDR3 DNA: TGTGCCAGCAGCTTTAACCGGGCCGCCGAGCAGTACTTC. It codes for CASSFNRAAEQYF.

The CDR3 DNA follows: TGCAGTGCTCATTTCGGGACAGGCCCCTACGAGCAGTACTTC. This gives the protein CSAHFGTGPYEQYF. The chain carries TRBV20-1 and TRBJ2-7; 8 bases fit TRBD1. Germline trimming cut 5 bases from V and 2 bases from J; bases unmatched to any gene: 8. The CDR3 sequence is 14 residues long. Germline loops: CDR1 DFQATT, CDR2 SNEGSKA (reference sequence).

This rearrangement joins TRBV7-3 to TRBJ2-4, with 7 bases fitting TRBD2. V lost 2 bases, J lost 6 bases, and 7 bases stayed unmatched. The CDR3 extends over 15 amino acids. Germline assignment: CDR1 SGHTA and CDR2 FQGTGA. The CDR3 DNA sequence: TGTGCCAGCAGCTTATGGGCGGGGGTTGGAAACATTCAGTACTTC. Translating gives CASSLWAGVGNIQYF.

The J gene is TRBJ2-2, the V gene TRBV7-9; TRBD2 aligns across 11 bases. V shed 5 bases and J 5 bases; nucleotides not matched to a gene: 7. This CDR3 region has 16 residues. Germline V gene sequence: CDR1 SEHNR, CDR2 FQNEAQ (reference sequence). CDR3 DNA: TGTGCCAGCAGCCTCCCGGGACTAGCGGATACCGGGGAGCTGTTTTTT. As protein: CASSLPGLADTGELFF.

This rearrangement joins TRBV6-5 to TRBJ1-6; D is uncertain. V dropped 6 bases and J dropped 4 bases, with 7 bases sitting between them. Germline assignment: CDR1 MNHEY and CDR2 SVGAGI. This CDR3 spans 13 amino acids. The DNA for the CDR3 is TGTGCCAGCAGGATCACTTATAATTCACCCCTCCACTTT. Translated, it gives CASRITYNSPLHF.

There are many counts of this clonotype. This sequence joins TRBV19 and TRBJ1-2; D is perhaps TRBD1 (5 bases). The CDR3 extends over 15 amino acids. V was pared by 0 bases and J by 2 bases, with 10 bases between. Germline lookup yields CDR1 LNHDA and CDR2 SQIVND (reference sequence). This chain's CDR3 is CASSIDSEGNYGYTF. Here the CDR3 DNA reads TGTGCCAGTAGTATAGATTCGGAGGGGAACTATGGCTACACCTTC.

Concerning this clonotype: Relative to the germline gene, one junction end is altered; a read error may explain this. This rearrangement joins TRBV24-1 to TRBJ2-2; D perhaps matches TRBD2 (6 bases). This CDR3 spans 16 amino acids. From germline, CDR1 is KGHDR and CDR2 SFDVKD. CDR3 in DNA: TGCGCCAGCAATGGTGGGGCAGGCGGGATGGCCGGGGAGCTGTTTTTT. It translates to CASNGGAGGMAGELFF.

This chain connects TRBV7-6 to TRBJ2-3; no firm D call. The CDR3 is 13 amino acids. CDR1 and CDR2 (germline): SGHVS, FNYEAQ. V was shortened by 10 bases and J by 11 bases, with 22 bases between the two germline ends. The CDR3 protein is CATGVSSYNEQYF. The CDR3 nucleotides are TGTGCCACTGGGGTCAGCTCCTACAATGAGCAGTATTTT.

Here the CDR3 DNA reads TGTGCCAGCAGTCCTCGACTAGCGGGGGCACCGGATACGCAGTATTTT. This translates into CASSPRLAGAPDTQYF. J is TRBJ2-3 and V is TRBV2; TRBD2 matches at 12 bases. V trimming: 5 bases; J trimming: 6 bases; junction bases outside the gene matches: 9. This CDR3 is 16 amino acids long. Germline lookup yields CDR1 SNHLY and CDR2 FYNNEI.

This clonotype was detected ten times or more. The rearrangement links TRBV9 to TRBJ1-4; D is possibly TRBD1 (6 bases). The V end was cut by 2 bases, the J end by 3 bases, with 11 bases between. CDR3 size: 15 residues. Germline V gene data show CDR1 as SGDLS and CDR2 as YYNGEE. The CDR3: CASSVQGQSNEKLFF. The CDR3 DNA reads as TGTGCCAGCAGCGTCCAAGGACAGTCTAATGAAAAACTGTTTTTT.

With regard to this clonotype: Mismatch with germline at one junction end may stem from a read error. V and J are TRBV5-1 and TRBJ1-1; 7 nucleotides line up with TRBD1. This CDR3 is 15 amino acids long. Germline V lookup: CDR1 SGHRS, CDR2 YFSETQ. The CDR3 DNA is TGTGCCAGCAGCTTGGGCAGGGGGAGAGACACTGAAGCTTTCTTT. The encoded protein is CASSLGRGRDTEAFF.

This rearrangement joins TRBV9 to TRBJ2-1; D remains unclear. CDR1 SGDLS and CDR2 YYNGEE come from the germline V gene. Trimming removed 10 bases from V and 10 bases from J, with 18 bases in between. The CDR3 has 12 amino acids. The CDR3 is CALGSTLGEQFF. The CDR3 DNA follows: TGTGCCCTCGGGTCAACGTTGGGGGAGCAGTTCTTC.

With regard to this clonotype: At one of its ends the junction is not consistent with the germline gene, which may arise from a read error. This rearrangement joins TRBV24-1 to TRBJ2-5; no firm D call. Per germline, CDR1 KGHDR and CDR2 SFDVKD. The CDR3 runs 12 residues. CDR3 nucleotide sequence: TGTGACACCATTGACCAAGCAACGACCCAGTACTTC. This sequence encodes CDTIDQATTQYF.

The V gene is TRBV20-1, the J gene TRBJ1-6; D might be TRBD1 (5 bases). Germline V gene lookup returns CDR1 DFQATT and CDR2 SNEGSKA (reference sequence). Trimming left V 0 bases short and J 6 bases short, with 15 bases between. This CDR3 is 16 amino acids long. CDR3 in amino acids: CSARDQEGQFNSPLHF. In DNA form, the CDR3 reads TGCAGTGCTAGAGATCAGGAGGGGCAGTTTAATTCACCCCTCCACTTT.

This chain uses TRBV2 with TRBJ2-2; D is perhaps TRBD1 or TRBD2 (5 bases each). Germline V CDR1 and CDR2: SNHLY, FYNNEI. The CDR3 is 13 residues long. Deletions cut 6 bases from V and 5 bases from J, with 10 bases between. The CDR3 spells CASRGPLTGELFF. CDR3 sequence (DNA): TGTGCCAGCAGGGGACCGCTAACCGGGGAGCTGTTTTTT.

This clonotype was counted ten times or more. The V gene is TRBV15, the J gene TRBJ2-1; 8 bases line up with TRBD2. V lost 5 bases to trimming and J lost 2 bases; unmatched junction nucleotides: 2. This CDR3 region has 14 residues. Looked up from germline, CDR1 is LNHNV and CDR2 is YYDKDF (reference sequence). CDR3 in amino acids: CATSRGGPYNEQFF. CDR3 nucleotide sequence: TGTGCCACCAGCCGGGGGGGGCCCTACAATGAGCAGTTCTTC. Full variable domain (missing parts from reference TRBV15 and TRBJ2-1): DAMVIQNPRYQVTQFGKPVTLSCSQTLNHNVMYWYQQKSSQAPKLLFHYYDKDFNNEADTPDNFQSRRPNTSFCFLDIRSPGLGDTAMYLCATSRGGPYNEQFFGPGTRLTVL.

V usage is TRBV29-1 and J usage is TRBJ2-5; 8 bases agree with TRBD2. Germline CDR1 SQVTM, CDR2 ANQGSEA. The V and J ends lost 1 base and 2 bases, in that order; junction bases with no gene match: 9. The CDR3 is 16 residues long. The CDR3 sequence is CSVEGWSGSVQETQYF. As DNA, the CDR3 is TGCAGCGTTGAAGGGTGGAGCGGGAGTGTTCAAGAGACCCAGTACTTC. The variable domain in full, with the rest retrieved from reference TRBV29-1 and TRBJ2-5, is SAVISQKPSRDICQRGTSLTIQCQVDSQVTMMFWYRQQPGQSLTLIATANQGSEATYESGFVIDKFPISRPNLTFSTLTVSNMSPEDSSIYLCSVEGWSGSVQETQYFGPGTRLLVL.

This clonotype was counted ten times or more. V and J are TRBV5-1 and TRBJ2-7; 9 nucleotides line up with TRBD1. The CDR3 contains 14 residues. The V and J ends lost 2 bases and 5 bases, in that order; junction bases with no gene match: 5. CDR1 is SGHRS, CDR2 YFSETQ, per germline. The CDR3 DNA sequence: TGCGCCAGCAGCTTCAGACAGGGGGACAACGAGCAGTACTTC. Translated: CASSFRQGDNEQYF.

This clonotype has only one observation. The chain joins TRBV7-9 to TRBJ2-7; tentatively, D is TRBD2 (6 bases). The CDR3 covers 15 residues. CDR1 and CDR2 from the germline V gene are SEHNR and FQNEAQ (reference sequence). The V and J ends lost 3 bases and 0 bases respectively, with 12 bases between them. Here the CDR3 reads CASSFRRGSSYEQYF. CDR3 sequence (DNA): TGTGCCAGCAGCTTTAGGCGGGGATCCTCCTACGAGCAGTACTTC.

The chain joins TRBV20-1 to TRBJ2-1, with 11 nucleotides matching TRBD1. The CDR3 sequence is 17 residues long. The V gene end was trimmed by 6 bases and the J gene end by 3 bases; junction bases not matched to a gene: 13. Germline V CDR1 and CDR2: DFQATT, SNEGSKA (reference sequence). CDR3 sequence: CSALPPGQGDDYNEQFF. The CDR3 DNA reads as TGCAGTGCCCTTCCCCCGGGACAGGGGGATGACTACAATGAGCAGTTCTTC.

The CDR3 DNA reads as TGTGCCACCAGTGATGGGGGTTTCGGGACCCAGTACTTC. Translated, it gives CATSDGGFGTQYF. This sequence joins TRBV24-1 and TRBJ2-5; D assignment may be TRBD1 or TRBD2 (5 bases each). This CDR3 has 13 amino acids. Germline CDR1 KGHDR, CDR2 SFDVKD. V was shortened by 3 bases and J by 7 bases, with 11 bases between the two germline ends.

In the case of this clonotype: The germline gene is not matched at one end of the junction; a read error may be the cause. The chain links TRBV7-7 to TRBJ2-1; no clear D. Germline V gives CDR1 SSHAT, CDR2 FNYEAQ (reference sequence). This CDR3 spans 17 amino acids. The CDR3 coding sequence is TGTGCTAGCAGCCCCGCTCGTGGGCGTTCCCCAAACAATGAGCAGTTCTTC. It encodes CASSPARGRSPNNEQFF.

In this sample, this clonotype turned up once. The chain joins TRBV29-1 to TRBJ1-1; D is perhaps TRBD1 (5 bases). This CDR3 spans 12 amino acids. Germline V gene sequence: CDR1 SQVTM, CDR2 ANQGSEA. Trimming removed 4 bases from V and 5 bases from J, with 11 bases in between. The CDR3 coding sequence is TGCAGCGTTGGGCTGGGGGGTACTGAAGCTTTCTTT. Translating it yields CSVGLGGTEAFF.